The next 4 T cell receptor beta chains were all read from a single sample in a study of shared clonotypes between healthy human individuals. Assay used: immunoSEQ multiplex PCR; TCRdb lists only in-frame clones, some missing. Of fewer than 700,000 clones listed, around three quarters are singletons. The material sequenced was PBMCs. The receptors were gathered from a woman aged 40 to 50 in good health. Some clones in this sample may be carry-over from other donors' samples.

This clone is a singleton in its sample. The gene calls are TRBV11-3 and TRBJ2-1; the match to TRBD1 covers 10 bases. The CDR3 covers 15 residues. CDR1 and CDR2 from the germline V gene are SGHNT and YENEEA. J gave up 4 bases and V 3 bases, and 3 bases lay outside the gene matches. CDR3 DNA sequence: TGTGCCAGCAGCTTGGACAGGGGGATGTACAATGAGCAGTTCTTC. Encoded protein: CASSLDRGMYNEQFF.

V usage is TRBV7-9 and J usage is TRBJ1-2; TRBD1 is a possible D gene (5 bases). Trimming pared 5 bases from V and 0 bases from J, leaving 16 bases between. This CDR3 is 16 amino acids long. Germline CDR1 and CDR2: SEHNR and FQNEAQ (reference sequence). CDR3 DNA sequence: TGTGCCAGCAGCCAAGGTGGGGGTTTGGCTAACTATGGCTACACCTTC. Residues: CASSQGGGLANYGYTF.

The chain carries TRBV6-6 and TRBJ2-1; D perhaps matches TRBD2 (5 bases). CDR3 length: 15 residues. V was pared by 7 bases and J by 4 bases, with 17 bases between. From germline, CDR1 is MNHNY and CDR2 SVGAGI (reference sequence). The CDR3 reads CASNADYNQYNEQFF. The CDR3 coding sequence is TGTGCCAGCAACGCAGACTACAACCAATACAATGAGCAGTTCTTC.

This chain links TRBV5-8 with TRBJ2-2, with D perhaps matching TRBD2 (6 bases). Germline V lookup: CDR1 SGHTS, CDR2 YDEGEE. V lost 1 base to trimming and J lost 6 bases, with 10 bases between them. The CDR3 extends over 14 amino acids. The CDR3 DNA reads TGTGCCAGCAGCTTGCACGGGGGTCCCGGGGAGCTGTTTTTT. It encodes CASSLHGGPGELFF.